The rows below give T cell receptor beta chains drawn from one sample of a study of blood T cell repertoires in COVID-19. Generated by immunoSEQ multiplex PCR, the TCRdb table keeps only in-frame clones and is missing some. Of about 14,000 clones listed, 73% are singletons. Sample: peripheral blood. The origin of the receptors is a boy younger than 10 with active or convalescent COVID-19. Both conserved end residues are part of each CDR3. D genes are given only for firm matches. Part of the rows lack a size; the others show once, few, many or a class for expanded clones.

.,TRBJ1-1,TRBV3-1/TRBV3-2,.,TGTGCCAGCAGCCCGACAACCACGTCCGAAGCTTTCTTT,CASSPTTTSEAFF
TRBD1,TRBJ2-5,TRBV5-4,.,TGTGCCAGCAGCTGGGGACAGGGAGAGACCCAGTACTTC,CASSWGQGETQYF
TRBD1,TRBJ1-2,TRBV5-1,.,TGCGCCAGCAGCCCTGGACAGGACTATGGCTACACCTTC,CASSPGQDYGYTF
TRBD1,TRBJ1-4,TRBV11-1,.,TGTGCCAGCAGCCCGCACAGGGGGCGGAATGAAAAACTGTTTTTT,CASSPHRGRNEKLFF
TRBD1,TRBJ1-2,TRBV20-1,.,TGCAGTGCTAGTTTACGGCAGGGGGGAAACTATGGCTACACCTTC,CSASLRQGGNYGYTF
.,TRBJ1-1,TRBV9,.,TGTGCCAGCAGCAGGGGTGGGGCAGGTCAACCGGCTTTCTTT,CASSRGGAGQPAFF
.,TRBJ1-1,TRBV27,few,TGTGCCAGCAGTGTCCAGCAGGGTCGGAACACTGAAGCTTTCTTT,CASSVQQGRNTEAFF
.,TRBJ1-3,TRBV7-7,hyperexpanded,TGTGCTAGCAGCTTATCGGGTGTGGGAGGCACCATATATTTT,CASSLSGVGGTIYF
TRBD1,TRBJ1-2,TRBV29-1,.,TGCAGCGTTGGTTTGACAGGGGGCTATGGCTACACCTTC,CSVGLTGGYGYTF
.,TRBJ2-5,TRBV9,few,TGTGCCAGCAGCGGCCGGGACACCCTCCAAGAGACCCAGTACTTC,CASSGRDTLQETQYF
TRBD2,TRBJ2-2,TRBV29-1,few,TGCAGCGTTGAAGATCGGCGCTTAGCGGGAGGGGACTTAGGGGAGCTGTTTTTT,CSVEDRRLAGGDLGELFF
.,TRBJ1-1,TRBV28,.,TGTGCCAGCAGTTCACCCGGCCCAGGTGAAGCTTTCTTT,CASSSPGPGEAFF
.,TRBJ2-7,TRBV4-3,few,TGCGCCAGCAGCCAAGATCCTCCCTCGCGGACCTACGAGCAGTACTTC,CASSQDPPSRTYEQYF
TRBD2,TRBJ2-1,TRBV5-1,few,TGCGCCAGCAGACAGCTATTAGCGGGAGCGACAAGCTCCTACAATGAGCAGTTCTTC,CASRQLLAGATSSYNEQFF
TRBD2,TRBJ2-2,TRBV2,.,TGTGCCAGCAGGTCAGCGGGAAGGGTCCCCGGGGAGCTGTTTTTT,CASRSAGRVPGELFF
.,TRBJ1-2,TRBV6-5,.,TGTGCCAGCTTGACACCCGGGAGGAGTAACTATGGCTACACCTTC,CASLTPGRSNYGYTF
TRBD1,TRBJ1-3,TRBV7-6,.,TGTGCCAGCAGCATGACAGGGGCCGGGAACACCATATATTTT,CASSMTGAGNTIYF
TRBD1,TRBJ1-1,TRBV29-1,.,TGCAGCGTTGAGGGCAGGGGGATGAACACTGAAGCTTTCTTT,CSVEGRGMNTEAFF
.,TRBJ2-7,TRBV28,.,TGTGCCAGCAGTTTTGGTGCCCCTCGGGAGCAGTACTTC,CASSFGAPREQYF
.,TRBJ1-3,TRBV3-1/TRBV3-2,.,TGTGCCAGCAGCCAAGAACGAGGCTCTGGAAACACCATATATTTT,CASSQERGSGNTIYF
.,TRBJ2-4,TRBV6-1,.,TGTGCCAGCAGTGAAGCGCGGGATTGGTTCAAAAACATTCAGTACTTC,CASSEARDWFKNIQYF
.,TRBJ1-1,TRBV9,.,TGTGCCAGCAGCGTAGCCCCACAGAACACTGAAGCTTTCTTT,CASSVAPQNTEAFF
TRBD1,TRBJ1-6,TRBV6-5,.,TGTGCCAGCAGGCCCGACAGGGGTCATAATTCACCCCTCCACTTT,CASRPDRGHNSPLHF
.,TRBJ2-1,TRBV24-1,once,TGTGCCACCAGTGATCCCAACCGGGTGGGGGGCAATGAGCAGTTCTTC,CATSDPNRVGGNEQFF
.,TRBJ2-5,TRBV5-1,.,TGCGCCAGCAGCTTGGCCGGAGGGTGGGAGACCCAGTACTTC,CASSLAGGWETQYF
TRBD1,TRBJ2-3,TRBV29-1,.,TGCAGCGTTGAGAGGGTTCCGGACAGGCCCGCCGATACGCAGTATTTT,CSVERVPDRPADTQYF
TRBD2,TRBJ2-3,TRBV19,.,TGTGCCAGTAGTGAATTAGCGGGGGGCACAGATACGCAGTATTTT,CASSELAGGTDTQYF
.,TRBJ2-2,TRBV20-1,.,TGCAGTGCTAGTGCCGGGGGGAACACCGGGGAGCTGTTTTTT,CSASAGGNTGELFF
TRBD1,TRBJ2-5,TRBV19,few,TGTGCCAGTAGTATGCTCGGACAGGGCCCAGAGACCCAGTACTTC,CASSMLGQGPETQYF
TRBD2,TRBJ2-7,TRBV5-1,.,TGCGCCAGCAGCCCTTCAGCGGGAACGAGTTACGAGCAGTACTTC,CASSPSAGTSYEQYF
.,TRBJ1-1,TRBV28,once,TGTGCCAGCAGTTTATGGGGGCAGGGACTGATGAACACTGAAGCTTTCTTT,CASSLWGQGLMNTEAFF
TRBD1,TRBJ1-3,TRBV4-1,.,TGCGCCAGCAGCCGAGGGACAGGCCCCTCTGGAAACACCATATATTTT,CASSRGTGPSGNTIYF
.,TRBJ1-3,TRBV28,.,TGTGCCAGCAGTACAGGGCCCTTCTCTGGAAACACCATATATTTT,CASSTGPFSGNTIYF
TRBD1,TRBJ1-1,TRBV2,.,TGTGCCAGCAGTGCGCGGACAGGGAGCGCTGAAGCTTTCTTT,CASSARTGSAEAFF
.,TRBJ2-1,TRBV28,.,TGTGCCAGCATTTCATGGCTCGGTAGGCTAGCAGAAACCTACAATGAGCAGTTCTTC,CASISWLGRLAETYNEQFF
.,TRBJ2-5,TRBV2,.,TGTGCCAGCAGTGTTGGAGTAGGACAAGAGACCCAGTACTTC,CASSVGVGQETQYF
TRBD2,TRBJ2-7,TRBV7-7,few,TGTGCTAGCAGCCCAGGACTAGCGGCTTCCTACGAGCAGTACTTC,CASSPGLAASYEQYF
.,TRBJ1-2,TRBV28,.,TGTGCCATCTCGGGGGTTGGCTACACCTTC,CAISGVGYTF
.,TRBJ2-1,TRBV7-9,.,TGTGCCAGCAGCTTAAGGAGAGAGGACAATGAGCAGTTCTTC,CASSLRREDNEQFF
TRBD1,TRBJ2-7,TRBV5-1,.,TGCGCCAGCAGCTCAGGGACAGGGAACCACGAGCAGTACTTC,CASSSGTGNHEQYF
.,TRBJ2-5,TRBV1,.,TGCACCACCCGGCTTGAGGGAGAGACCCAGTACTTC,CTTRLEGETQYF
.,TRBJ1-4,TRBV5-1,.,TGCGCCAGCAGCTTGGACAGTTTAAGTGAAAAACTGTTTTTT,CASSLDSLSEKLFF
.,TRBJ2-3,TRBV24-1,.,TGTGCCACCACCCGGGGGAATGGAGACACAGATACGCAGTATTTT,CATTRGNGDTDTQYF
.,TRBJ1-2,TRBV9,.,TGTGCCAGCAGCGTAACCCCCCACCAGGGGTCCTATGGCTACACCTTC,CASSVTPHQGSYGYTF